One sample yielded the 25 T cell receptor beta chains listed below, sequenced in a study of blood T cell repertoires in COVID-19. Profiled with immunoSEQ multiplex PCR; TCRdb holds only in-frame clones, not every one. The sample yields roughly 40,000 clones, around 88% seen once. Sequenced input: peripheral blood. All receptors derive from a woman aged 80 or over with active or convalescent COVID-19.

The gene calls are TRBV28 and TRBJ1-1; tentative D call: TRBD1 (6 bases). V dropped 6 bases and J dropped 4 bases, with 15 bases sitting between them. CDR1 MDHEN and CDR2 SYDVKM come from the germline V gene. This CDR3 is built from 14 residues. The CDR3 nucleotides read TGTGCCAGCAGCAGGGACACCCTCCTCACTGAAGCTTTCTTT. It is translated as CASSRDTLLTEAFF.

V gene TRBV5-4 combines with J gene TRBJ1-1; no clear D. CDR1 and CDR2 from the germline V gene are SGHNT and YYREEE (reference sequence). Deletions cut 3 bases from V and 5 bases from J, with 14 bases between. The CDR3 runs to 14 residues. Written as DNA, the CDR3 is TGTGCCAGCAGCTCTACAATGAGGAAGACTGAAGCTTTCTTT. It encodes CASSSTMRKTEAFF.

Only one count was recorded for this clone. J is TRBJ2-2 and V is TRBV3-1 (or the pseudogene TRBV3-2); 11 nucleotides align to TRBD2. Germline CDR1 is LGHDT and CDR2 is YNNKEL (reference sequence). This CDR3 is 16 amino acids long. The V and J ends lost 3 bases and 6 bases, in that order; junction bases with no gene match: 6. CDR3 sequence: CASSQTSGTTAGELFF. The CDR3 nucleotides read TGTGCCAGCAGCCAGACTAGCGGGACGACGGCCGGGGAGCTGTTTTTT.

The genes are TRBV3-1 (or the pseudogene TRBV3-2) and TRBJ2-3; no definite D call. Germline CDR1 LGHDT, CDR2 YNNKEL (reference sequence). This CDR3 contains 15 residues. The germline V and J ends were trimmed by 3 bases and 0 bases, with 10 bases remaining between them. The CDR3 spells CASSQGSSSTDTQYF. The DNA for the CDR3 is TGTGCCAGCAGCCAGGGCAGTTCTAGCACAGATACGCAGTATTTT.

This clone occurred once. CDR3 nucleotides: TGTGCCAGCAGCCCTAATCGCCTAGCGGCAAACAATGAGCAGTTCTTC. Its translation: CASSPNRLAANNEQFF. This chain uses TRBV7-3 with TRBJ2-1; 7 bases align to TRBD2. The V and J ends lost 5 bases and 5 bases, in that order; junction bases with no gene match: 12. The length of the CDR3 is 16 residues. Germline CDR1 and CDR2: SGHTA and FQGTGA.

This clone was seen only once. The chain employs TRBV5-1 and TRBJ2-1, with TRBD1 identical over 7 bases. Losses at the gene ends were 4 bases for V and 7 bases for J; bases not matched to a gene: 17. The CDR3 runs 17 residues. Germline V gives CDR1 SGHRS, CDR2 YFSETQ. The CDR3 nucleotides read TGCGCCAGCAGCCCCTGGGCACGACAGGGTAAAATGAATGAGCAGTTCTTC. It specifies CASSPWARQGKMNEQFF.

The chain recombines TRBV7-2 with TRBJ2-1; possible D gene TRBD2, 5 bases. This CDR3 is built from 16 residues. Germline CDR1 is SGHTA and CDR2 is FQGNSA. V lost 1 base to trimming and J lost 0 bases, with 10 bases between them. In DNA form, the CDR3 reads TGTGCCAGCAGCTTAGTTGGTGGGAGCTCCTACAATGAGCAGTTCTTC. Translating gives CASSLVGGSSYNEQFF. Together with reference TRBV7-2 and TRBJ2-1, the CDR3 gives the full variable domain: GAGVSQSPSNKVTEKGKDVELRCDPISGHTALYWYRQSLGQGLEFLIYFQGNSAPDKSGLPSDRFSAERTGGSVSTLTIQRTQQEDSAVYLCASSLVGGSSYNEQFFGPGTRLTVL.

This clone was observed a handful of times. The chain employs TRBV20-1 and TRBJ2-7; D uncertain. The CDR3 consists of 11 residues. CDR1 and CDR2 (germline): DFQATT, SNEGSKA (reference sequence). Trimming left V 4 bases short and J 6 bases short, with 10 bases between. In nucleotides, the CDR3 is TGCAGTGCTACCTATGCCCTCGAGCAGTACTTC. Its translation: CSATYALEQYF.

The genes are TRBV6-2 or TRBV6-3 and TRBJ2-7, with 7 bases identical to TRBD1. CDR1 is MNHEY, CDR2 SVGEGT, per germline. V shed 0 bases, J shed 1 base, and the junction held 6 bases outside the gene matches. The CDR3 consists of 16 residues. CDR3 region: CASSYSTGIGSYEQYF. The CDR3, as DNA: TGTGCCAGCAGTTACTCGACAGGGATTGGATCCTACGAGCAGTACTTC.

J is TRBJ2-2 and V is TRBV2; 11 bases line up with TRBD2. Germline values: CDR1 SNHLY, CDR2 FYNNEI. V shed 6 bases and J 1 base; nucleotides not matched to a gene: 7. The CDR3 consists of 17 residues. The CDR3 coding sequence is TGTGCCAGCAGACCGGGACTAGCGGCCATGAACACCGGGGAGCTGTTTTTT. Translating it yields CASRPGLAAMNTGELFF.

CDR3 residues: CASSPRGAADTQYF. CDR3 nucleotide sequence: TGTGCCAGCTCACCACGGGGAGCGGCAGATACGCAGTATTTT. The rearrangement links TRBV18 to TRBJ2-3; D perhaps matches TRBD2 (5 bases). Germline CDR1 reads KGHSH; CDR2 reads LQKENI. This CDR3 region has 14 residues. V was shortened by 1 base and J by 4 bases, with 9 bases between the two germline ends.

J is TRBJ1-2 and V is TRBV10-3; TRBD1 agrees at 7 bases. Germline loops: CDR1 ENHRY, CDR2 SYGVKD. V was clipped by 2 bases and J by 4 bases; unmatched bases: 4. The CDR3 covers 14 residues. The chain's CDR3 is CAISEAGTVYGYTF. DNA of the CDR3: TGTGCCATCAGTGAGGCCGGGACAGTCTATGGCTACACCTTC.

This clone was found once. The chain combines TRBV5-1 with TRBJ2-5, with 8 positions matching TRBD2. Germline assignment: CDR1 SGHRS and CDR2 YFSETQ. Germline trimming cut 3 bases from V and 1 base from J; bases unmatched to any gene: 5. The CDR3 is 15 amino acids. The DNA of the CDR3 is TGCGCCAGCAGCTCCGGGACTAGTCTCCAAGAGACCCAGTACTTC. It encodes CASSSGTSLQETQYF. Full variable domain (missing parts from reference TRBV5-1 and TRBJ2-5): KAGVTQTPRYLIKTRGQQVTLSCSPISGHRSVSWYQQTPGQGLQFLFEYFSETQRNKGNFPGRFSGRQFSNSRSEMNVSTLELGDSALYLCASSSGTSLQETQYFGPGTRLLVL.

V is TRBV20-1 and J is TRBJ1-1; maybe TRBD1 (6 bases). The CDR3 runs 15 residues. V was shortened by 3 bases and J by 11 bases, with 25 bases between the two germline ends. CDR1 is DFQATT and CDR2 is SNEGSKA in the germline V gene (reference sequence). The CDR3 spells CSASSAQTGERGAFF. In nucleotides, the CDR3 is TGCAGTGCTAGTTCCGCCCAGACAGGAGAAAGAGGGGCTTTCTTT.

The J gene is TRBJ2-7, the V gene TRBV27; 7 bases match TRBD2. The CDR3 spans 14 residues. Germline loops: CDR1 MNHEY, CDR2 SMNVEV (reference sequence). After removal of 2 bases from V and 3 bases from J, the junction contained 4 bases not matched to a gene. For the CDR3, the DNA is TGTGCCAGCAGTTTAGTCCGGACTAGCTACGAGCAGTACTTC. Translation: CASSLVRTSYEQYF.

The V and J genes are TRBV3-1 (or the pseudogene TRBV3-2) and TRBJ1-2; D is possibly TRBD1 (6 bases). Between the trimmed V and J ends, which lost 4 bases and 4 bases, there was a span of 10 bases. Germline CDR1 reads LGHDT; CDR2 reads YNNKEL (reference sequence). This CDR3 region has 13 residues. The CDR3 is CASSPGQPYGYTF. The DNA for the CDR3 is TGTGCCAGCAGCCCAGGACAGCCCTATGGCTACACCTTC.

The chain employs TRBV24-1 and TRBJ1-2; D is perhaps TRBD1 (5 bases). The CDR3 totals 13 residues. Germline V CDR1 and CDR2: KGHDR, SFDVKD. The ends were cut back, 9 bases at V and 2 bases at J, with 12 bases in the middle. The CDR3 bases are TGTGCCACCGGGGGGGACGGAAACTATGGCTACACCTTC. This translates into CATGGDGNYGYTF.

This clone turned up a few times. The chain couples TRBV19 to TRBJ2-7, with D possibly TRBD1 on 6 matching bases. V was trimmed by 6 bases and J by 2 bases, leaving 14 bases between them. This CDR3 has 14 amino acids. The germline V gene has CDR1 LNHDA and CDR2 SQIVND (reference sequence). CDR3 nucleotide sequence: TGTGCCAGTAGCTCCGGGACAAACCCCTACGAGCAGTACTTC. Translated: CASSSGTNPYEQYF.

J is TRBJ1-2 and V is TRBV5-4; D perhaps matches TRBD1 (5 bases). The germline gives CDR1 SGHNT, CDR2 YYREEE (reference sequence). V lost 4 bases, J lost 7 bases, and 23 bases lay in between. The CDR3 length is 16 residues. The DNA for the CDR3 is TGTGCCAGCAGCCTCTCAACAAACGACTGGGGCAGTGGCTACACCTTC. Amino acid sequence: CASSLSTNDWGSGYTF.

V is TRBV19 and J is TRBJ1-5; 7 nucleotides line up with TRBD1. Germline CDR1 is LNHDA and CDR2 is SQIVND (reference sequence). The CDR3 is 15 amino acids. Trimming took 4 bases from V and 5 from J; bases not matched to a gene: 8. Written as DNA, the CDR3 is TGTGCCAGTAGTACGGACACAGGGGTCCATCAGCCCCAGCATTTT. Translation: CASSTDTGVHQPQHF.

The CDR3 reads CAPRSDRSSYEQYF. DNA for the CDR3: TGTGCCCCGCGGTCAGACCGTTCCTCCTACGAGCAGTACTTC. The chain is built from TRBV21-1 and TRBJ2-7; the D call in the table, TRBD2, was not verified against the DNA. TRBV21-1 corresponds to a pseudogene. The CDR3 has 14 amino acids.

A few counts support this clone. The chain has TRBV30 and TRBJ2-2; D is uncertain. Per the germline V gene, CDR1 is GTSNPN and CDR2 is SVGIG (reference sequence). The V and J ends lost 4 bases and 2 bases respectively, with 14 bases between them. This CDR3 spans 15 amino acids. The CDR3 DNA reads as TGTGCCTGGAATGGTGGCCACAGAAACACCGGGGAGCTGTTTTTT. Protein product: CAWNGGHRNTGELFF.

The gene calls are TRBV14 and TRBJ2-1; 10 bases match TRBD2. J gave up 3 bases and V 3 bases, and 2 bases lay outside the gene matches. The germline V gene encodes CDR1 SGHDN and CDR2 FVKESK. The CDR3 sequence is 15 residues long. The CDR3: CASSHGLADYNEQFF. CDR3 DNA sequence: TGTGCCAGCAGCCACGGACTAGCGGACTACAATGAGCAGTTCTTC.

The chain joins TRBV29-1 to TRBJ2-7, with TRBD1 matching 9 bases. From germline, CDR1 is SQVTM and CDR2 ANQGSEA. CDR3 size: 14 residues. V lost 4 bases and J lost 6; bases outside the gene matches: 10. CDR3 protein: CSVARDRVGSEQYF. CDR3 nucleotides: TGCAGCGTTGCCAGGGACAGGGTGGGTTCCGAGCAGTACTTC.

The rearrangement links TRBV6-5 to TRBJ1-3, with no clear D. Between the trimmed V and J ends, which lost 6 bases and 1 base, there was a span of 10 bases. CDR3 size: 14 residues. Germline V gene lookup returns CDR1 MNHEY and CDR2 SVGAGI. CDR3 in amino acids: CASRRGGSGNTIYF. CDR3 in DNA: TGTGCCAGCAGACGAGGCGGGTCTGGAAACACCATATATTTT.